This T cell receptor (beta chain) was found in a study of OX40 agonist ivuxolimab in advanced cancers. General study findings and limits: Expanded peripheral T cells had an undetermined antigen specificity.

In regard to this clone: Its cognate antigen is unknown.

Some clones are missing from TCRdb's copy, which holds only in-frame ones; the method was immunoSEQ multiplex PCR. The table includes tens of thousands of clones, 70% to 90% detected once. The germline V and J ends were trimmed by 6 bases and 6 bases, with 8 bases remaining between them. The germline V gene has CDR1 MNHEY and CDR2 SVGAGI. The CDR3 totals 12 residues. The receptor was derived from an adult with an advanced solid tumor such as melanoma, head and neck, liver or kidney cancer. The sample here was CD4+ or CD8+ T cells sorted from blood, taken in a trial of the OX40 agonist ivuxolimab. The chain has TRBV6-5 and TRBJ2-2, with unresolved D. CDR3: CASSFGAGELFF. In nucleotides, the CDR3 is TGTGCCAGCAGCTTTGGGGCCGGGGAGCTGTTTTTT.